The 9 T cell receptor beta chains given below trace back to one sample, sequenced in a study of blood T cell repertoires in COVID-19. Assay: immunoSEQ multiplex PCR; the TCRdb copy retains only in-frame clones and omits some. The sample comprises about 160,000 clones, more than 60% of which are singletons, and around 3% rests with the top ten. The sample consisted of peripheral blood. The receptors were gathered from a man in his sixties or seventies with acute or convalescent COVID-19.

This chain connects TRBV7-9 to TRBJ2-1; 10 bases align to TRBD2. Trimming removed 1 base from V and 8 bases from J; junction bases left unmatched: 8. The CDR3 extends over 16 amino acids. Germline V gives CDR1 SEHNR, CDR2 FQNEAQ (reference sequence). The CDR3 loop is CASSLGPSGGADEQFF. CDR3 bases: TGTGCCAGCAGCTTAGGGCCCAGCGGGGGGGCCGATGAGCAGTTCTTC.

The rearrangement joins TRBV11-2 to TRBJ2-3, with D perhaps TRBD1 (6 bases). This CDR3 is 15 amino acids long. Deletions cut 0 bases from V and 4 bases from J, with 11 bases between. Germline CDR1 reads SGHAT; CDR2 reads FQNNGV. This CDR3 is CASSLDLDSADTQYF. CDR3 in DNA: TGTGCCAGCAGCTTAGATCTGGACAGCGCAGATACGCAGTATTTT.

Regarding this clone: Distinct nucleotide sequences in the sample also encode this CDR3. The chain employs TRBV5-1 and TRBJ2-1; weak D call: TRBD2 (6 bases). V was cut by 1 base and J by 2 bases, with 10 bases left in between. Germline CDR1 reads SGHRS; CDR2 reads YFSETQ. CDR3 length: 15 residues. DNA for the CDR3: TGCGCCAGCAGCTTGTCAGCGGGCACCTACAATGAGCAGTTCTTC. Its protein is CASSLSAGTYNEQFF.

The V and J genes are TRBV7-2 and TRBJ2-3; TRBD2 agrees at 13 bases. This CDR3 has 15 residues. With 5 bases clipped from V and 7 bases from J, the junction kept 6 bases outside the gene matches. Looked up from germline, CDR1 is SGHTA and CDR2 is FQGNSA. The CDR3 sequence is CASSPGTSGTNTQYF. CDR3 nucleotides: TGTGCCAGCAGCCCCGGGACTAGCGGGACGAATACGCAGTATTTT.

J is TRBJ1-2 and V is TRBV12-1; TRBD1, as called in the table, went unchecked against the DNA. TRBV12-1 is a listed pseudogene. The CDR3 length is 16 residues. CDR3 nucleotide sequence: TGTGCCAGCAGCTTCGGACAGGGGTGGAGGAATCCGTGCTACACCTTC. Its protein product is CASSFGQGWRNPCYTF.

The chain couples TRBV5-8 to TRBJ2-3, with TRBD1 as a possible D gene (5 bases). Trimming cost V 4 bases and J 5 bases, with 23 bases left between them. Germline-derived CDR1 and CDR2 are SGHTS and YDEGEE. This CDR3 comprises 17 residues. CDR3 in DNA: TGTGCCAGCAGCATTGGGGCTACCTCACAGTCGGGAGATACGCAGTATTTT. Translation gives CASSIGATSQSGDTQYF.

V gene TRBV12-3 or TRBV12-4 combines with J gene TRBJ2-7; 8 positions agree with TRBD1. CDR3 length: 13 residues. With 6 bases clipped from V and 2 bases from J, the junction kept 3 bases outside the gene matches. In DNA form, the CDR3 reads TGTGCCAGCAGACAGGGGGACCCCTACGAGCAGTACTTC. Translated: CASRQGDPYEQYF.

This clone has a count of ten or more. The V call is TRBV5-6, the J call TRBJ2-7, with 9 bases aligning to TRBD2. Losses at the gene ends were 0 bases for V and 4 bases for J; bases not matched to a gene: 5. CDR1 and CDR2 (germline): SGHDT, YYEEEE. This CDR3 is 15 amino acids long. CDR3 nucleotide sequence: TGTGCCAGCAGCTTGGGACTAGCGGAGGGGTACGAGCAGTACTTC. Encoded protein: CASSLGLAEGYEQYF.

This clone was counted once. The genes are TRBV25-1 and TRBJ1-1, with TRBD1 identical over 8 bases. The CDR3 covers 14 residues. V dropped 5 bases and J dropped 3; count of bases not matched to a gene: 5. Looked up from germline, CDR1 is MGHDK and CDR2 is SYGVNS. In DNA form, the CDR3 reads TGTGCCAGCAGTCCCCCGACAGGGGACACTGAAGCTTTCTTT. Protein: CASSPPTGDTEAFF.